This T cell receptor beta chain was captured by sequencing in a study of T cells after yellow fever vaccination. Study conclusions and caveats: At around 95% for CD4 and 88% for CD8, most primary-vaccination clones showed up again after the booster. The bulk population could contribute abundant contaminating clonotypes to FACS-sorted repertoires.

This clonotype occurred many times. Its antigen remains unidentified. The germline V gene has CDR1 SEHNR and CDR2 FQNEAQ (reference sequence). The CDR3 totals 14 residues. Trimming took 1 base from V and 2 from J, leaving 7 bases between them. For TCR, cDNA came from 5'RACE template switching, which added a universal primer site and UMIs. MiXCR, run by TCRdb on the 5' RACE reads, gives a single entry per CDR3 protein. The sample has some 350,000 distinct CDR3 sequences, roughly 11% seen once. The source is a young man who received the YFV17D yellow fever vaccine. The sequencing used PBMCs, collected on the day of the first yellow fever vaccination. The V call is TRBV7-9, the J call TRBJ2-3; D not certain. The CDR3 loop reads CASSLVFITDTQYF. CDR3 bases: TGTGCCAGCAGCTTAGTTTTTATCACAGATACGCAGTATTTT.